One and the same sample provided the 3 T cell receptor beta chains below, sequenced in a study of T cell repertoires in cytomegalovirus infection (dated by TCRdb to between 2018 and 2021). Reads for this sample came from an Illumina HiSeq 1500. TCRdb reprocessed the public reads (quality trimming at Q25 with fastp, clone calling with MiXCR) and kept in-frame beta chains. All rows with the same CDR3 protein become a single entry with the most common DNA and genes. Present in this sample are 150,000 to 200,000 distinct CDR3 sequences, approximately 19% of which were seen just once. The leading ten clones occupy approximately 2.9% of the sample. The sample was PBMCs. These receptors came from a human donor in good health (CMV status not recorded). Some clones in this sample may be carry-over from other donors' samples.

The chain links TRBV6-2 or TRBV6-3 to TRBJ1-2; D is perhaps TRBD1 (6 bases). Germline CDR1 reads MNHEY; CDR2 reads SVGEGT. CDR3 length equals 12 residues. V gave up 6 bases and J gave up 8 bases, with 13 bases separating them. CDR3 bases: TGTGCCAGCAGCCTCCAGGGGAACGGCTACACCTTC. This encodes CASSLQGNGYTF.

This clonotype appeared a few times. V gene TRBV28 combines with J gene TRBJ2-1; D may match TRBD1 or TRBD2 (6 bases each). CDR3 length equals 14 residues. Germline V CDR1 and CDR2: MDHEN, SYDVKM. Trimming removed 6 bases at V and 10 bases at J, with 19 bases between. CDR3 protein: CASSVGGPREEQFF. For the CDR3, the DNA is TGTGCCAGCAGCGTTGGGGGGCCCAGGGAGGAGCAGTTCTTC. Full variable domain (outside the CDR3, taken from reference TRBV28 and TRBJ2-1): DVKVTQSSRYLVKRTGEKVFLECVQDMDHENMFWYRQDPGLGLRLIYFSYDVKMKEKGDIPEGYSVSREKKERFSLILESASTNQTSMYLCASSVGGPREEQFFGPGTRLTVL.

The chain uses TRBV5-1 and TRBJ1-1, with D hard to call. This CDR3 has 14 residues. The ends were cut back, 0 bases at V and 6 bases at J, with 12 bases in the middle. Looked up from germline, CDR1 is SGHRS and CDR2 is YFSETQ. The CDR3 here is CASSLDGERAEAFF. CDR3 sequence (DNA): TGCGCCAGCAGCTTGGACGGAGAACGAGCTGAAGCTTTCTTT. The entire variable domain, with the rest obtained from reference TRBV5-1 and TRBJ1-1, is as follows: KAGVTQTPRYLIKTRGQQVTLSCSPISGHRSVSWYQQTPGQGLQFLFEYFSETQRNKGNFPGRFSGRQFSNSRSEMNVSTLELGDSALYLCASSLDGERAEAFFGQGTRLTVV.